These 18 T cell receptor beta chains share one sample of origin, sequenced in a study of Ad26.COV2.S vaccination and SARS-CoV-2 variants. The protocol was immunoSEQ multiplex PCR, while the TCRdb copy is restricted to in-frame clones and leaves out a portion. The sample lists about 400,000 clones, roughly 80% occurring once. Indicated treatment: roughly 18 received Ad26.COV2.S at low or high dose, single or two shots; five or six received placebo; per-sample allocation not given. After the first vaccine or placebo injection, samples were drawn on day 63. Material: peripheral blood, obtained in a trial of Ad26.COV2.S vaccine versus placebo. All receptors derive from a person aged 18-60 years who received the Ad26.COV2.S COVID-19 vaccine or a placebo.

V gene TRBV5-4 combines with J gene TRBJ2-5; TRBD1 agrees at 11 bases. In germline, CDR1 is SGHNT, CDR2 YYREEE (reference sequence). The CDR3 runs 14 residues. Losses at the gene ends were 7 bases for V and 5 bases for J; bases not matched to a gene: 7. The CDR3 coding sequence is TGTGCCAGCGCCGGGACAGGGGGGAGGGAGACCCAGTACTTC. It yields the protein CASAGTGGRETQYF.

The gene calls are TRBV12-3 or TRBV12-4 and TRBJ1-1; TRBD1 matches 8 bases. After removal of 7 bases from V and 4 bases from J, the junction contained 5 bases not matched to a gene. This CDR3 has 13 residues. Written as DNA, the CDR3 is TGTGCCAGCACCCCCACAGGGGGCACTGAAGCTTTCTTT. The encoded protein is CASTPTGGTEAFF.

The chain links TRBV14 to TRBJ2-1; possible D gene TRBD1, 5 bases. The length of the CDR3 is 16 residues. Trimming removed 6 bases from V and 7 bases from J, with 22 bases in between. The germline V gene encodes CDR1 SGHDN and CDR2 FVKESK. DNA of the CDR3: TGTGCCAGCAGTCTCGCCCAGGGCGCGGTAAGGAATGAGCAGTTCTTC. Amino acid sequence: CASSLAQGAVRNEQFF. Combining the CDR3 with reference TRBV14 and TRBJ2-1 gives the whole variable domain EAGVTQFPSHSVIEKGQTVTLRCDPISGHDNLYWYRRVMGKEIKFLLHFVKESKQDESGMPNNRFLAERTGGTYSTLKVQPAELEDSGVYFCASSLAQGAVRNEQFFGPGTRLTVL.

The table lists this clone with a few counts. At one end the junction does not follow the germline gene, possibly because of a read error. This chain joins TRBV28 and TRBJ1-2, with D perhaps matching TRBD1 (6 bases). Germline loops: CDR1 MDHEN, CDR2 SYDVKM. The CDR3 runs to 14 residues. The CDR3 spells CASSLWMAGVGYTF. The CDR3 nucleotides are TGTGCCAGCAGCTTATGGATGGCAGGGGTCGGCTACACCTTC.

As regards this clone: Possible read error: a much larger clone is one base away. The genes are TRBV6-5 and TRBJ1-1; 8 nucleotides align to TRBD1. Trimming cost V 10 bases and J 4 bases; bases outside gene matches: 5. CDR1 and CDR2 from the germline V gene are MNHEY and SVGAGI. This CDR3 region has 12 residues. CDR3 sequence: CATQTGGTEAFF. CDR3 DNA sequence: TGTGCCACTCAAACAGGGGGCACTGAAGCTTTCTTT.

This clone occurred a few times. V gene TRBV12-5 combines with J gene TRBJ1-6; D is uncertain. Deletions cut 0 bases from V and 6 bases from J, with 12 bases between. This CDR3 has 16 amino acids. From germline, CDR1 is LGHNT and CDR2 FRNRAP. The CDR3 DNA follows: TGTGCTAGTGGTTTGGTAGGCCGGGCTGGTAATTCACCCCTCCACTTT. Translating gives CASGLVGRAGNSPLHF.

The V gene is TRBV3-1 (or the pseudogene TRBV3-2), the J gene TRBJ1-2; 7 bases match TRBD1. CDR3 size: 15 residues. V lost 0 bases, J lost 5 bases, and 6 bases stayed unmatched. Looked up from germline, CDR1 is LGHDT and CDR2 is YNNKEL (reference sequence). The CDR3 nucleotides read TGTGCCAGCAGCCAAGAAGGGGACAGAATATATGGCTACACCTTC. It yields the protein CASSQEGDRIYGYTF.

This chain links TRBV11-2 with TRBJ2-3; a possible D gene is TRBD2 (7 bases). Looked up from germline, CDR1 is SGHAT and CDR2 is FQNNGV. Trimming took off 4 bases at V and 7 bases at J, with 18 bases between the two ends. The CDR3 totals 15 residues. The CDR3 loop is CASSSLSGDMYTQYF. The CDR3 nucleotides read TGTGCCAGCAGCTCCCTCAGCGGGGACATGTATACGCAGTATTTT.

This chain joins TRBV7-9 and TRBJ1-3, with TRBD1 matching over 7 bases. The CDR3 consists of 15 residues. The germline CDR1 and CDR2 sequences are SEHNR and FQNEAQ (reference sequence). The junction had 1 base not matched to a gene; V was cut back by 0 bases and J by 2 bases. The CDR3 spells CASSLAGTAGNTIYF. Here the CDR3 DNA reads TGTGCCAGCAGCTTAGCCGGGACAGCTGGAAACACCATATATTTT. Supplemented by reference TRBV7-9 and TRBJ1-3, the full variable domain reads DTGVSQNPRHKITKRGQNVTFRCDPISEHNRLYWYRQTLGQGPEFLTYFQNEAQLEKSRLLSDRFSAERPKGSFSTLEIQRTEQGDSAMYLCASSLAGTAGNTIYFGEGSWLTVV.

The chain is built from TRBV7-3 and TRBJ1-2; D gene uncertain. The ends were cut back, 2 bases at V and 3 bases at J, with 13 bases in the middle. The CDR3 has 15 residues. CDR1 and CDR2 (germline): SGHTA, FQGTGA. The CDR3 here is CASSLDPGTDYGYTF. The CDR3 nucleotides read TGTGCCAGCAGCTTAGATCCGGGTACGGACTATGGCTACACCTTC.

CDR3 in amino acids: CASRWGVYQYF. The CDR3 DNA reads as TGTGCCAGCCGCTGGGGGGTGTATCAGTACTTC. The chain combines TRBV27 with TRBJ2-4; the D gene is possibly TRBD2 (6 bases). The CDR3 consists of 11 residues. Germline CDR1 is MNHEY and CDR2 is SMNVEV (reference sequence). Trimming removed 8 bases at V and 12 bases at J, with 14 bases between.

This clone was counted only a few times. CDR3 residues: CASSQDQPWTGVADTQYF. The CDR3 nucleotides are TGCGCCAGCAGCCAAGATCAACCTTGGACAGGGGTTGCAGATACGCAGTATTTT. The rearrangement joins TRBV4-3 to TRBJ2-3, with 9 bases that match TRBD1. The ends lost 0 bases at V and 4 bases at J; junction bases unmatched: 11. CDR3 length: 18 amino acids. Germline V gene lookup returns CDR1 LGHNA and CDR2 YSLEER.

The genes are TRBV19 and TRBJ1-1, with unresolved D. Germline loops: CDR1 LNHDA, CDR2 SQIVND (reference sequence). This CDR3 comprises 13 residues. The germline V and J ends were trimmed by 4 bases and 0 bases, with 6 bases remaining between them. CDR3 sequence: CASSRAVNTEAFF. The CDR3 DNA follows: TGTGCCAGTAGTAGGGCGGTGAACACTGAAGCTTTCTTT.

This clone was seen a single time. The chain joins TRBV19 to TRBJ1-2, with D maybe TRBD1 (5 bases). The V gene lost 7 bases and the J gene lost 9 bases, with 18 bases spanning the gap. The V gene's germline CDR1 is LNHDA and CDR2 SQIVND (reference sequence). The CDR3 sequence is 13 residues long. CDR3 sequence (DNA): TGTGCCAGTAATACGGGGGGATTCGGGCGCTACACCTTC. Encoded protein: CASNTGGFGRYTF.

This chain connects TRBV12-5 to TRBJ1-1; 8 nucleotides agree with TRBD1. Germline CDR1 LGHNT, CDR2 FRNRAP. V lost 2 bases, J lost 1 base, and 3 bases stayed unmatched. The CDR3 runs 15 residues. The CDR3 region has the DNA TGTGCTAGTGGTTTGCCGACAGGGGCGAACACTGAAGCTTTCTTT. The encoded protein is CASGLPTGANTEAFF.

The J gene is TRBJ1-2, the V gene TRBV7-9; D is possibly TRBD1 (6 bases). V lost 5 bases, J lost 8 bases, and 12 bases lay in between. This CDR3 has 12 residues. The germline V gene has CDR1 SEHNR and CDR2 FQNEAQ (reference sequence). This CDR3 is CASSTQGSGYTF. Here the CDR3 DNA reads TGTGCCAGCAGCACCCAGGGGAGCGGCTACACCTTC.

The genes are TRBV3-1 (or the pseudogene TRBV3-2) and TRBJ1-2; D is ambiguous. Between the trimmed V and J ends, which lost 1 base and 7 bases, there was a span of 10 bases. This CDR3 region has 13 residues. Per germline, CDR1 LGHDT and CDR2 YNNKEL (reference sequence). CDR3 coding DNA: TGTGCCAGCAGCCAAGGAACGGGTCGTGGCTACACCTTC. Its translation is CASSQGTGRGYTF.

This chain uses TRBV19 with TRBJ2-7; possibly TRBD1 for D (5 bases). V was clipped by 1 base and J by 3 bases, with 10 bases between them. The CDR3 loop spans 14 amino acids. Germline CDR1 reads LNHDA; CDR2 reads SQIVND (reference sequence). CDR3 in DNA: TGTGCCAGTAGTATAGCTGGCAGGGACTACGAGCAGTACTTC. Translating gives CASSIAGRDYEQYF.